This T cell receptor (beta chain) comes out of a study of OX40 agonist ivuxolimab in advanced cancers. Study-wide context: Ivuxolimab was an agonistic, fully human IgG2 monoclonal antibody directed against OX40 (CD134), a costimulatory receptor. Intravenous ivuxolimab was administered to patients every 2 weeks at six dose levels: 0.01, 0.1, 0.3, 1.5, 3 and 10 mg/kg. Among the 50 to 55 dose-escalation patients, around 19 had hepatocellular carcinoma, approximately 15 melanoma, 9 renal cell carcinoma and 9 head and neck cancer. The dose-escalation cohort was almost 85% male with a mean age of about 65 years, ranging from roughly 23 to 90. Patients were allowed to have had prior anti-PD-1, anti-PD-L1 or anti-CTLA-4 therapy, and around 40% of the dose-escalation patients had previously received checkpoint inhibitors. Partial responses were achieved by three dose-escalation patients, of whom one had hepatocellular carcinoma and two had cutaneous melanoma. Peripheral TCRbeta sequencing aimed to test whether ivuxolimab altered TCR sequence diversity and caused clonal T-cell expansion. The monotherapy dose-escalation portion (N ≈ 57 patients) of the phase I ivuxolimab trial is reported in the paper. On the study overall, not on this receptor specifically: At doses of 0.1 to 3.0 mg/kg, clonal expansion of both CD4+ and CD8+ blood T cells was observed from baseline to week 6. In partial responders in the 0.1-3.0 mg/kg groups, normalized peripheral clonal expansion was found to be among the lowest, especially among CD8+ T cells. Low levels of normalized T-cell clonal expansion were also seen in some nonresponding patients. Which antigens the clonally expanded peripheral T cells were specific for was not determined. After ivuxolimab, expanded clones were on average more numerous among CD8+ T cells than among CD4+ T cells.

From the cysteine up to the phenylalanine, the CDR3 has a length of 15 residues. The DNA shown is the 45-base CDR3, in frame from base 1. The germline V gene sets CDR1 to MDHEN and CDR2 to SYDVKM. Compared with germline, V lacks 8 bases and J lacks 7 bases; bases without a gene match: 13. To note about this clone: Its antigen is not yet known. Base quality data are lacking; no much larger clone is found one base away.

To sequence the TCRbeta CDR3 region, genomic DNA was isolated from the sorted cells. TCRbeta CDR3 regions were sequenced using the immunoSEQ Assay. Held by TCRdb, this immuneACCESS table contains in-frame sequences only and omits some clones. Under half of the omission traces to an unresolved V gene where checked; the cause of the rest is unknown. Within this sample are roughly 53,000 clones, with 93% of them counted one time only. The ten largest clones add up to around a sixth of the sample. Patients with a history of autoimmune disease or receiving systemic immunosuppression were excluded from the trial. Peripheral blood for TCR sequencing was collected from all dose cohorts at baseline, on cycle 4 day 1, and on cycle 7 day 1. The samples were drawn from a first-in-human, open-label, multicenter phase I dose-escalation trial of ivuxolimab. Adults with locally advanced or metastatic melanoma, renal cell, hepatocellular, or head and neck squamous cell carcinoma were enrolled in the trial. Before TCR sequencing, CD4+ T cells and CD8+ T cells were sorted from peripheral blood as separate populations.

The sequence came from an adult with an advanced solid tumor such as melanoma, head and neck, liver or kidney cancer. This specimen consisted of CD4+ or CD8+ T cells sorted from blood, obtained in a trial of the OX40 agonist ivuxolimab. The rearrangement joined TRBV28 to TRBJ2-1, and TRBD2 aligns with 8 junction nucleotides. Here the CDR3 is given as CASELPAGEVNEQFF. The nucleotides read TGTGCCAGCGAGCTTCCAGCGGGAGAAGTAAATGAGCAGTTCTTC.